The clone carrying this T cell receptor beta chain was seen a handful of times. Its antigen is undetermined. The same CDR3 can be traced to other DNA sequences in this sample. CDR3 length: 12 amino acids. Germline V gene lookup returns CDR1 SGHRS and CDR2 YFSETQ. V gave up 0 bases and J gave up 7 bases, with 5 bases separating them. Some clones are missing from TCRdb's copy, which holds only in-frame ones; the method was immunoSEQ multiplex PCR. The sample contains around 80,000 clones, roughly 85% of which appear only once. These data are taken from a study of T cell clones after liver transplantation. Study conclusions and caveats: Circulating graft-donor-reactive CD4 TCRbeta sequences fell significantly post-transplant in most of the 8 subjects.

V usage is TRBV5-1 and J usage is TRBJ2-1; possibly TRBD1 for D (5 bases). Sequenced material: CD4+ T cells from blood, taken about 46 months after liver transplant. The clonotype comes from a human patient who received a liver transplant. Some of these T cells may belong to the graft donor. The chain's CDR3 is CASSLEGNEQFF. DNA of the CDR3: TGCGCCAGCAGCTTGGAGGGGAATGAGCAGTTCTTC. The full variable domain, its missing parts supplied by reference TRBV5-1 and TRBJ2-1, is KAGVTQTPRYLIKTRGQQVTLSCSPISGHRSVSWYQQTPGQGLQFLFEYFSETQRNKGNFPGRFSGRQFSNSRSEMNVSTLELGDSALYLCASSLEGNEQFFGPGTRLTVL.